The source of this TCR beta chain is a study of OX40 agonist ivuxolimab in advanced cancers. Overall study context: Cancers in dose escalation were hepatocellular, melanoma, renal cell and head and neck.

Sequencing used immunoSEQ multiplex PCR; TCRdb keeps in-frame clones, though not all of them. This sample has 40,000 or so clones, with about four fifths found just once. Study-wide results and limits: Researchers report that CD8+ T cells had, on average, more expanded clones than CD4+. No determination was made of the antigen specificity of the expanded peripheral T cells.

Blood specimens came from baseline, cycle 4 day 1, and cycle 7 day 1. The trim removed 8 bases at V and 4 bases at J, leaving 6 bases unmatched. This CDR3 has 15 amino acids. Germline V gene data show CDR1 as MDHEN and CDR2 as SYDVKM. As for this clone: What it binds is not known.

Sequences were derived from CD4+ or CD8+ T cells sorted from blood, sampled in a trial of the OX40 agonist ivuxolimab. This TCR was sampled from an adult with an advanced solid tumor such as melanoma, head and neck, liver or kidney cancer. This sequence joins TRBV28 and TRBJ2-3; 13 bases agree with TRBD2. CDR3 nucleotides: TGTGCCAGCCGTGGACTAGCGGGGGAAGCAGATACGCAGTATTTT. This encodes CASRGLAGEADTQYF.